Listed below are T cell receptor beta chains from one sample, sequenced in a study of blood T cells in healthy people across ages. TCRdb independently ran MiXCR on the 5' RACE reads; one entry per CDR3 protein. The profile shows hundreds of thousands of distinct CDR3 sequences, under 25% of them singletons. Specimen: blood. These receptors originate from a man in his sixties or seventies in good health. Each CDR3 is given with its conserved first and last residue. The order of the fields is D gene, V gene, clone size, J gene, CDR3 protein, CDR3 DNA. D genes are given only for firm matches. The size field is filled for only some rows; it gives once, few, many or a size class.

>TRBD2|TRBV20-1|few|TRBJ2-5
CSASVSGAQETQYF
TGCAGTGCTAGTGTTAGCGGGGCCCAAGAGACCCAGTACTTC
>-|TRBV19|few|TRBJ2-7
CASSIVPGRAEASYEQYF
TGTGCCAGTAGTATAGTACCAGGAAGAGCGGAGGCCTCCTACGAGCAGTACTTC
>-|TRBV5-5|many|TRBJ1-6
CASSFRTENSPLHF
TGTGCCAGCAGCTTCCGGACTGAGAATTCACCCCTCCACTTT
>-|TRBV7-8|few|TRBJ2-5
CASSTQTVQETQYF
TGTGCCAGCAGCACCCAGACAGTCCAAGAGACCCAGTACTTC
>-|TRBV12-3/TRBV12-4|few|TRBJ1-1
CASRPQRREAFF
TGTGCCAGCAGGCCCCAGCGGCGGGAAGCTTTCTTT
>TRBD1|TRBV5-1|-|TRBJ1-2
CASSPGQGSGYTF
TGCGCCAGCAGCCCTGGACAGGGGAGTGGCTACACCTTC
>TRBD1|TRBV7-8|-|TRBJ2-1
CASSKGTDRGLEQFF
TGTGCCAGCAGTAAAGGGACGGACAGGGGTCTTGAGCAGTTCTTC
>-|TRBV5-6|-|TRBJ1-5
CASSLGSVDQPQHF
TGTGCCAGCAGCTTGGGTTCGGTCGATCAGCCCCAGCATTTT
>TRBD1|TRBV7-2|-|TRBJ2-7
CASSEQGAQYNEQYF
TGTGCCAGCAGCGAACAGGGGGCGCAGTACAACGAGCAGTACTTC
>TRBD2|TRBV20-1|once|TRBJ2-5
CSARASGFETQYF
TGCAGTGCTAGGGCTAGCGGCTTTGAGACCCAGTACTTC